This paragraph covers one T cell receptor (beta chain) sequence. The sample originates from a study of CD8+ T cells in alopecia areata. Deletions cut 0 bases from V and 5 bases from J, with 16 bases between. CDR1 is MNHEY and CDR2 is SVGAGI in the germline V gene. The CDR3 runs to 16 residues. In each case, RNA was isolated and then reverse transcribed into cDNA as the sequencing template. Method: immunoSEQ multiplex PCR; TCRdb's copy keeps in-frame clones and lacks some. The data contain some 210,000 clones, 50% to 60% of them singletons. The material was CD4+ T cells sorted from blood, obtained at week 0. This TCR was sampled from a human donor with alopecia areata. The V gene is TRBV6-5, the J gene TRBJ1-2; the D is unclear. CDR3 bases: TGTGCCAGCAGTTACTCGTCCGGCAGGAGGGCTTATGGCTACACCTTC. This sequence encodes CASSYSSGRRAYGYTF.